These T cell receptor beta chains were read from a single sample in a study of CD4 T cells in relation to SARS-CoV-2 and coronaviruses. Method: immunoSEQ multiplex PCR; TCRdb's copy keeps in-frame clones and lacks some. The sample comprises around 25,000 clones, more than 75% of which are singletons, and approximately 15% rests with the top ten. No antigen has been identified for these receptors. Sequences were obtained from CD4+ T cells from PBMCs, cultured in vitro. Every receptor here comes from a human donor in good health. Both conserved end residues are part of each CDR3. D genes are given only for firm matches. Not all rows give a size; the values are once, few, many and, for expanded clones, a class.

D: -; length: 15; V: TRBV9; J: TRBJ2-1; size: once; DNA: TGTGCCAGCAGCGAGTTGGACAGATCCTACAATGAGCAGTTCTTC; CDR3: CASSELDRSYNEQFF
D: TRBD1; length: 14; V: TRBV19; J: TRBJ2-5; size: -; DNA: TGTGCCGTAGCCCCGGGACAGGGGGTAGAGACCCAGTACTTC; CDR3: CAVAPGQGVETQYF
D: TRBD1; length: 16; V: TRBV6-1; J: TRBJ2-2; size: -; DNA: TGTGCCAGCAGTGAAGGGACAGGCTCGAACACCGGGGAGCTGTTTTTT; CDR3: CASSEGTGSNTGELFF
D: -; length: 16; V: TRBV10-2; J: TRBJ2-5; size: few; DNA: TGCGCCAGCAGTGTGTACGGGGGCAGGGGGCAAGAGACCCAGTACTTC; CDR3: CASSVYGGRGQETQYF
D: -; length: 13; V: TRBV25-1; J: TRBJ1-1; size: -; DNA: TGTGCCAGCAGTGATGAGCTCGGCACTGAAGCTTTCTTT; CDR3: CASSDELGTEAFF
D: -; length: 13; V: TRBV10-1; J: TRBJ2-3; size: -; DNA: TGCGCCAGCAGCTGGACACGCACAGATACGCAGTATTTT; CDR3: CASSWTRTDTQYF
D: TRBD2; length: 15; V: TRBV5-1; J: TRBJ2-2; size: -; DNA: TGCGCCAGCAGCGAGGGACTAGCGGGAACGGGGGAGCTGTTTTTT; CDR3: CASSEGLAGTGELFF
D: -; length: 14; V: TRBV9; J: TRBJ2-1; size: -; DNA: TGTGCCAGCAGCCCACCGAAGGGGAACAATGAGCAGTTCTTC; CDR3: CASSPPKGNNEQFF
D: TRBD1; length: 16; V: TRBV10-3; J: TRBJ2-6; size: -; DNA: TGTGCCACTACTCCGGGACAGTACTCTGGGGCCAACGTCCTGACTTTC; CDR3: CATTPGQYSGANVLTF
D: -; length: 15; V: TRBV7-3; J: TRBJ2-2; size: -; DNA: TGTGCCAGCAGCTTAAGTGTGGGGGCTACCGGGGAGCTGTTTTTT; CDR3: CASSLSVGATGELFF
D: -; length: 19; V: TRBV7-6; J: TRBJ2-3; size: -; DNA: TGTGCCAGCAGCTTAAACGGCGGAAAAATTGGCCTTAGCACAGATACGCAGTATTTT; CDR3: CASSLNGGKIGLSTDTQYF
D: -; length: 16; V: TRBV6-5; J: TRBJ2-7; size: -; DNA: TGTGCCAGCAGTTCTCGGACCCGTCCACCAAGAGACGAGCAGTACTTC; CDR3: CASSSRTRPPRDEQYF
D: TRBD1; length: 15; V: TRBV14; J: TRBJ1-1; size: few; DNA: TGTGCCAGCAGCTTACGGACAGGGGGGGTCACTGAAGCTTTCTTT; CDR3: CASSLRTGGVTEAFF
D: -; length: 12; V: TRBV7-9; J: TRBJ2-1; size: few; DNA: TGTGCCAGCAGCTTGGTGGAGATCGGGCAGTTCTTC; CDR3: CASSLVEIGQFF
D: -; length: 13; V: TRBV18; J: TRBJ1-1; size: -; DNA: TGTGCCAGCTCGCCGGGTGTAAGGACTGAAGCTTTCTTT; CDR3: CASSPGVRTEAFF
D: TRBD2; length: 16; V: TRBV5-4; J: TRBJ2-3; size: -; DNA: TGTGCCAGCAGCTTGGCGAATAGCGGGATAGGGGATACGCAGTATTTT; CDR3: CASSLANSGIGDTQYF
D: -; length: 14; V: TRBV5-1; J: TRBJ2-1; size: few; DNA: TGCGCCAGCAGCTTAGACAGCTCCTACAATGAGCAGTTCTTC; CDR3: CASSLDSSYNEQFF
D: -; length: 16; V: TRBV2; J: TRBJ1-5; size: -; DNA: TGTGCCAGCAGTGGATCCGCGACAGATAGCAATCAGCCCCAGCATTTT; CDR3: CASSGSATDSNQPQHF
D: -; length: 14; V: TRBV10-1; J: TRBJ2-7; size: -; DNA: TGCGCCAGCAGTCGACAAAGGGGGGGCCTCGAGCAGTACTTC; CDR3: CASSRQRGGLEQYF
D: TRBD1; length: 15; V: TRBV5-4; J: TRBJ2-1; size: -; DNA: TGTGCCAGCAGCCCAAGGGGACAGGGTGGTAATGAGCAGTTCTTC; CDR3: CASSPRGQGGNEQFF
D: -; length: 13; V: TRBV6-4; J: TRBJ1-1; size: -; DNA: TGTGCCAGCAGTGCTCAGGGTAGCACTGAAGCTTTCTTT; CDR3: CASSAQGSTEAFF
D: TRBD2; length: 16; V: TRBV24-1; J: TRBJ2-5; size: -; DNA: TGTGCCACCAGTGAATCCGGGACTAGGATTCAAGAGACCCAGTACTTC; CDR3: CATSESGTRIQETQYF
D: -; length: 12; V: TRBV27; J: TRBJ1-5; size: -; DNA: TGTGCCAGCAGATCGGGAGGTCAGCCCCAGCATTTT; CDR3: CASRSGGQPQHF
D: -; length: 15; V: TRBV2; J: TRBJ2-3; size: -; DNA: TGTGCCAGCAGTGAAGCAGGGGGAGTGGCAGATACGCAGTATTTT; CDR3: CASSEAGGVADTQYF
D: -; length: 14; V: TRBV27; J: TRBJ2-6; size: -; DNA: TGTGCCAGCAGCCCGTTATCTGGGGCCAACGTCCTGACTTTC; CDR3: CASSPLSGANVLTF
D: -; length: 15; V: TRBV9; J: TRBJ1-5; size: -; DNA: TGTGCCAGCAGCGTCGGCGGGGGTTCGGGTCAGCCCCAGCATTTT; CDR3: CASSVGGGSGQPQHF
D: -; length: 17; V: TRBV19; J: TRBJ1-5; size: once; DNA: TGTGCCAGTAGTATAAAGGACCCTTGGCGGATAAGTCAGCCCCAGCATTTT; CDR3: CASSIKDPWRISQPQHF
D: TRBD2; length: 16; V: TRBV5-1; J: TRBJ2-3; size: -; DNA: TGCGCCAGCAGCGACGGAAGCGGGAGGGTCACAGATACGCAGTATTTT; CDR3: CASSDGSGRVTDTQYF
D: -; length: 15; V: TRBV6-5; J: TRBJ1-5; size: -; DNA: TGTGCCAGTTGGCTGGGGCAGGTCCGCAATCAGCCCCAGCATTTT; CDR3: CASWLGQVRNQPQHF
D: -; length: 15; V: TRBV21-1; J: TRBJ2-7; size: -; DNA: TGTGCCAGCAGGGTGACTAGCGGGCTCTCCTACGAGCAGTACTTC; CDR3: CASRVTSGLSYEQYF
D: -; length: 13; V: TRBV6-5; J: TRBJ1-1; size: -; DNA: TGTGCCAGCAGTCCACTCGTAGGGACTGAAGCTTTCTTT; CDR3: CASSPLVGTEAFF
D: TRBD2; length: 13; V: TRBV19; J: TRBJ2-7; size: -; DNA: TGTGCCAGTAGTGGGACTAGCGGGAGCGAGCAGTACTTC; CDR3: CASSGTSGSEQYF
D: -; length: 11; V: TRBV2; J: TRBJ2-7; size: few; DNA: TGTGCCAGCAGTGAAATCTACGAGCAGTACTTC; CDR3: CASSEIYEQYF
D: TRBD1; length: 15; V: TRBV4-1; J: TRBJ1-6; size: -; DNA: TGCGCCAGCAGCCTCACAGGGGGCGAGGGTTCACCCCTCCACTTT; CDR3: CASSLTGGEGSPLHF
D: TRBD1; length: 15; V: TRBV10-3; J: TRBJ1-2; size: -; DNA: TGTGCCATCAGTGAAGGCCCAGGACAGGGCCCTGGCTACACCTTC; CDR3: CAISEGPGQGPGYTF
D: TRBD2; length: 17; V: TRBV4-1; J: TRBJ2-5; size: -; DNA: TGCGCCAGCAGCCGCGGACTAGCGGGAGGTAGTGGGGAGACCCAGTACTTC; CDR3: CASSRGLAGGSGETQYF
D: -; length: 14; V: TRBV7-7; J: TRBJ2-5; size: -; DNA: TGTGCCAGCAGCCCCACTGGGTCCCAAGAGACCCAGTACTTC; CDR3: CASSPTGSQETQYF
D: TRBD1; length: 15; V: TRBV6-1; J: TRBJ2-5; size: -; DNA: TGTGCCAGCAGTTTCCCATCCGACAGGGGTCAGACCCAGTACTTC; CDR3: CASSFPSDRGQTQYF
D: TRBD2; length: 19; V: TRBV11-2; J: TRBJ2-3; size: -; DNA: TGTGCCAGCAGCTTAGATTGGACTAGCGGGAGACAAGGCACAGATACGCAGTATTTT; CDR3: CASSLDWTSGRQGTDTQYF
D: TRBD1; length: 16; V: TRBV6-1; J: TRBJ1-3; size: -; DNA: TGTGCCAGCAGTGAAGTTGGGAGACAGGGGGGAAACACCATATATTTT; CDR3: CASSEVGRQGGNTIYF
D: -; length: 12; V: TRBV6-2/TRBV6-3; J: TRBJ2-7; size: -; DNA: TGTGCCAGCAGTAACGTTCGCAACGAGCAGTACTTC; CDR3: CASSNVRNEQYF
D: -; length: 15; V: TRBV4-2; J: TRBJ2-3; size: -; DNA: TGTGCCAGCAGCCCCCTCGTTGCGGGCACAGATACGCAGTATTTT; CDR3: CASSPLVAGTDTQYF
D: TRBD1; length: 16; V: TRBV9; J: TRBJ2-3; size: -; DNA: TGTGCCAGCAGCTCCATGCCGGGACAGGTTCCAGATACGCAGTATTTT; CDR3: CASSSMPGQVPDTQYF
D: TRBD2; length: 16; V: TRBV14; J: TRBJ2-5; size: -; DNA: TGTGCCAGCAGCCGGGGACTACTACCTCCACAAGAGACCCAGTACTTC; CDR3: CASSRGLLPPQETQYF
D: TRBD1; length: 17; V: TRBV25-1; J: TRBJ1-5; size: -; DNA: TGTGCCAGCAGTGAATGGGGGACAGGGGGCTTTAGTCAGCCCCAGCATTTT; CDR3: CASSEWGTGGFSQPQHF
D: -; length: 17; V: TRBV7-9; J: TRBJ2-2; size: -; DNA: TGTGCCAGCAGCTTAATAGCTTCGACGGAGAACACCGGGGAGCTGTTTTTT; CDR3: CASSLIASTENTGELFF
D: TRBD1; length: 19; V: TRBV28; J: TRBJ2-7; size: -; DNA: TGTGCCAGCAACGCCTTGGGGGACAGGGGTCGGCTAGCCTCCTACGAGCAGTACTTC; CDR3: CASNALGDRGRLASYEQYF
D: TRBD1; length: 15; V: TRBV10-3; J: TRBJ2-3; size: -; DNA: TGTGCCATCAATCCCGGGACAGGGTACACAGATACGCAGTATTTT; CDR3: CAINPGTGYTDTQYF
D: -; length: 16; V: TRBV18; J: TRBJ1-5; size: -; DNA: TGTGCCAGCTCACCATCTTCGTTAGGGACCAATCAGCCCCAGCATTTT; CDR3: CASSPSSLGTNQPQHF
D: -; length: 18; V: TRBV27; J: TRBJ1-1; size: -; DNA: TGTGCCAGCAGTTTAGGTGGGACAAATACAGTGAAGAACACTGAAGCTTTCTTT; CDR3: CASSLGGTNTVKNTEAFF
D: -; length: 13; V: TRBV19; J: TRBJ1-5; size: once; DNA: TGTGCCAGTAAGCTTGGGGTGGGTCAGCCCCAGCATTTT; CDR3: CASKLGVGQPQHF
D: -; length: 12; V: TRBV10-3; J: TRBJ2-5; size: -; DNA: TGTGCCATCAGTGTCCAGCAAGAGACCCAGTACTTC; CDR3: CAISVQQETQYF
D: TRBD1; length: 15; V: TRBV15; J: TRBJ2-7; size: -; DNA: TGTGCCACCAGCAGAGAGACAGGGGTAGTCGGCGAGCAGTACTTC; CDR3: CATSRETGVVGEQYF
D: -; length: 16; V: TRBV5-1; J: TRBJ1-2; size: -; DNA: TGCGCCAGCAGCTTGCAGACGCCCCCGGCGGACTATGGCTACACCTTC; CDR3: CASSLQTPPADYGYTF